A selection of T cell receptor beta chains follows, all from one sample in a study of T cell repertoires in cytomegalovirus infection. Their cognate antigens are unknown. TCRdb fed the reads into MiXCR, producing one record per CDR3 protein. This table has about 150,000 distinct CDR3 sequences, 30% to 40% appearing once. The input for sequencing was CD8+ T cells from cultured PBMCs, taken from culture after CMV antigen stimulation. These receptors were obtained from a human donor in good health (CMV status not recorded). Some clones in this sample may be carry-over from other donors' samples. CDR3s include the opening cysteine and the closing phenylalanine or tryptophan. Fields, in order: CDR3 protein, CDR3 DNA, D gene, CDR3 length, V gene, J gene, clone size. The D gene is left open where the match is weak. A clone size is listed for some rows: how often the clone was seen (once, few, many), or a class if it is expanded.

CASSFGGGLDTQYF	TGTGCCAGCAGCTTCGGCGGGGGACTAGATACGCAGTATTTT	TRBD2	14	TRBV5-8	TRBJ2-3	NA
CASSLQGPPTEKLFF	TGCGCCAGCAGCCTGCAGGGCCCGCCAACTGAAAAACTGTTTTTT	NA	15	TRBV5-1	TRBJ1-4	many
CSAETGTQGVEQYF	TGCAGTGCTGAGACCGGGACCCAGGGGGTCGAGCAGTACTTC	TRBD1	14	TRBV20-1	TRBJ2-7	NA
CASSQGPPGGELFF	TGCGCCAGCAGCCAAGGGCCCCCGGGCGGGGAGCTGTTTTTT	NA	14	TRBV4-1	TRBJ2-2	NA
CASSFMGSSYEQYF	TGTGCCAGCAGCTTTATGGGCTCTTCCTACGAGCAGTACTTC	NA	14	TRBV7-8	TRBJ2-7	many
CATSSMGYNQPQHF	TGTGCCACCAGCAGCATGGGGTACAATCAGCCCCAGCATTTT	NA	14	TRBV15	TRBJ1-5	many
CASSLSYRGASGANVLTF	TGTGCCAGCAGTTTATCATACCGGGGCGCGTCCGGGGCCAACGTCCTGACTTTC	NA	18	TRBV27	TRBJ2-6	NA
CASSVTSGGTTTDTQYF	TGTGCCAGCAGTGTTACTAGCGGGGGGACCACCACAGATACGCAGTATTTT	TRBD2	17	TRBV2	TRBJ2-3	few
CATKPHGLGTEAFF	TGTGCCACCAAGCCCCACGGGCTCGGCACTGAAGCTTTCTTT	NA	14	TRBV25-1	TRBJ1-1	NA
CASRPDGGTEAFF	TGTGCCAGCAGGCCAGACGGGGGAACTGAAGCTTTCTTT	NA	13	TRBV12-3/TRBV12-4	TRBJ1-1	NA
CAITGQGAIGDTEAFF	TGTGCCATCACCGGACAGGGGGCAATTGGTGACACTGAAGCTTTCTTT	TRBD1	16	TRBV10-3	TRBJ1-1	many
CASSIGAPGELFF	TGTGCCAGTAGTATAGGGGCGCCCGGGGAGCTGTTTTTT	NA	13	TRBV19	TRBJ2-2	NA
CASSYSEGRRNTEAFF	TGTGCCAGCAGTTACTCAGAGGGTCGCAGGAACACTGAAGCTTTCTTT	NA	16	TRBV6-2/TRBV6-3	TRBJ1-1	many
CASSYGGGGVSYNEQFF	TGTGCCAGCAGTTACGGAGGCGGGGGAGTCTCCTACAATGAGCAGTTCTTC	TRBD2	17	TRBV6-2/TRBV6-3	TRBJ2-1	few
CASSLGLGGEQFF	TGTGCCAGCAGCTTGGGACTGGGGGGTGAGCAGTTCTTC	NA	13	TRBV5-4	TRBJ2-1	NA
CASSEGQGTNEKLFF	TGTGCCAGCAGTGAGGGACAGGGGACTAATGAAAAACTGTTTTTT	TRBD1	15	TRBV6-6	TRBJ1-4	NA
CASSGHETGNYNEQFF	TGTGCCAGCAGTGGCCACGAGACAGGGAACTACAATGAGCAGTTCTTC	TRBD1	16	TRBV27	TRBJ2-1	NA
CASSDWDRIRVGSYEQYF	TGTGCCAGCAGTGACTGGGACAGAATCAGGGTGGGATCCTACGAGCAGTACTTC	TRBD1	18	TRBV6-1	TRBJ2-7	NA
CASSPPQGRTDTQYF	TGTGCCAGCTCACCACCCCAGGGGCGCACAGATACGCAGTATTTT	NA	15	TRBV18	TRBJ2-3	many
CASRTGIGTEAFF	TGTGCCAGCAGGACAGGGATTGGGACTGAAGCTTTCTTT	TRBD1	13	TRBV6-8	TRBJ1-1	NA
CASSEKTNWETQYF	TGTGCCAGCAGTGAAAAGACTAATTGGGAGACCCAGTACTTC	NA	14	TRBV2	TRBJ2-5	NA
CASSWGSLMGEKLFF	TGTGCCAGCAGCTGGGGTTCACTCATGGGAGAAAAACTGTTTTTT	NA	15	TRBV11-2	TRBJ1-4	many